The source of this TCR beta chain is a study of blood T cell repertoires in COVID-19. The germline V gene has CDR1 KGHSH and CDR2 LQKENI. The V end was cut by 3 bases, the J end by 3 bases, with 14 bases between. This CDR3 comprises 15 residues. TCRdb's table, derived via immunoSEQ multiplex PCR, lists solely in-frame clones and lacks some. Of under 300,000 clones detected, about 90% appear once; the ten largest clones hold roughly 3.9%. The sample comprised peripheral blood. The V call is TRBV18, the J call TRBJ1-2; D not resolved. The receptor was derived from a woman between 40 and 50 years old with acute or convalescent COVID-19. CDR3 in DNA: TGTGCCAGCTCACCGCGGCTAGGTGAAGACTATGGCTACACCTTC. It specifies CASSPRLGEDYGYTF.